A single sample is the source of the 27 T cell receptor beta chains below, sequenced in a study of control samples from healthy donors and cancer patients. The assay was immunoSEQ multiplex PCR, and TCRdb's table has in-frame clones only and misses some. The repertoire holds 100,000 to 150,000 clones, approximately 87% seen once, with just under 3% in the top ten. Sequencing was performed on blood. The receptors derive from a man in his sixties in good health.

The V call is TRBV28, the J call TRBJ2-1; D remains unclear. The CDR3 is made up of 12 amino acids. V lost 11 bases to trimming and J lost 7 bases, with 15 bases between them. CDR1 MDHEN and CDR2 SYDVKM come from the germline V gene. Written as DNA, the CDR3 is TGTGCCTTCAGTGGCAACTTGAATGAGCAGTTCTTC. This translates into CAFSGNLNEQFF.

J is TRBJ2-5 and V is TRBV6-5; 10 bases agree with TRBD2. The germline V gene has CDR1 MNHEY and CDR2 SVGAGI. V shed 0 bases and J 6 bases; nucleotides not matched to a gene: 7. The CDR3 extends over 16 amino acids. The CDR3 region has the DNA TGTGCCAGCAGTTACTCGTCTCTGACTAGCGGGCAGACCCAGTACTTC. Translating it yields CASSYSSLTSGQTQYF.

V usage is TRBV3-1 (or the pseudogene TRBV3-2) and J usage is TRBJ2-7; the D gene could be TRBD1 or TRBD2 (5 bases each). Deletions cut 1 base from V and 2 bases from J, with 9 bases between. The CDR3 length is 14 residues. Germline CDR1 is LGHDT and CDR2 is YNNKEL (reference sequence). CDR3 DNA sequence: TGTGCCAGCAGCCAAGTGGGGACCCCCTACGAGCAGTACTTC. Its protein product is CASSQVGTPYEQYF.

The rearrangement links TRBV5-1 to TRBJ2-2; the D is unclear. Germline loops: CDR1 SGHRS, CDR2 YFSETQ. V shed 0 bases and J shed 7 bases, with 13 bases lying between them. CDR3 size: 15 residues. For the CDR3, the DNA is TGCGCCAGCAGCTTGGCGGGCATAACGATCGGGGAGCTGTTTTTT. As protein: CASSLAGITIGELFF.

The chain recombines TRBV28 with TRBJ2-7, with no clear D. V gave up 5 bases and J gave up 1 base, with 6 bases separating them. The CDR3 spans 12 residues. Per germline, CDR1 MDHEN and CDR2 SYDVKM. The CDR3 loop reads CASSHRSYEQYF. CDR3 nucleotides: TGTGCCAGCAGTCATCGATCCTACGAGCAGTACTTC.

The genes are TRBV19 and TRBJ2-3; TRBD2 aligns across 8 bases. V shed 10 bases, J shed 2 bases, and the junction held 11 bases outside the gene matches. Germline CDR1 is LNHDA and CDR2 is SQIVND (reference sequence). This CDR3 has 15 amino acids. CDR3 loop: CATKESGGLTDTQYF. CDR3 nucleotide sequence: TGTGCCACCAAAGAGAGCGGGGGACTCACAGATACGCAGTATTTT. Looking up the rest from reference TRBV19 and TRBJ2-3 gives the full variable domain: DGGITQSPKYLFRKEGQNVTLSCEQNLNHDAMYWYRQDPGQGLRLIYYSQIVNDFQKGDIAEGYSVSREKKESFPLTVTSAQKNPTAFYLCATKESGGLTDTQYFGPGTRLTVL.

CDR3 bases: TGTGCCAGCAGCCCCCTGCGGGGGGGCCGGGGGGAGCAGTTCTTC. Protein product: CASSPLRGGRGEQFF. This chain joins TRBV7-6 and TRBJ2-1; 9 positions match TRBD2. The CDR3 length is 15 residues. Germline CDR1 and CDR2: SGHVS and FNYEAQ. The V and J ends lost 5 bases and 10 bases, in that order; junction bases with no gene match: 12. Drawing the rest from reference TRBV7-6 and TRBJ2-1, the complete variable domain is GAGVSQSPRYKVTKRGQDVALRCDPISGHVSLYWYRQALGQGPEFLTYFNYEAQQDKSGLPNDRFSAERPEGSISTLTIQRTEQRDSAMYRCASSPLRGGRGEQFFGPGTRLTVL.

The chain couples TRBV6-5 to TRBJ2-7; either TRBD1 or TRBD2 may fit D (5 bases each). Germline V gene lookup returns CDR1 MNHEY and CDR2 SVGAGI. V gave up 0 bases and J gave up 3 bases, with 12 bases separating them. CDR3 length: 15 amino acids. CDR3 protein: CASSYSTGTGYEQYF. The CDR3 nucleotides read TGTGCCAGCAGTTACTCAACCGGGACCGGCTACGAGCAGTACTTC.

The chain couples TRBV18 to TRBJ2-4; 7 nucleotides align to TRBD1. Trimming removed 3 bases from V and 7 bases from J; junction bases left unmatched: 12. This CDR3 contains 16 residues. Germline V CDR1 and CDR2: KGHSH, LQKENI. The CDR3 is CASSPVAGTQGNIQYF. The CDR3 region has the DNA TGTGCCAGCTCACCGGTTGCCGGGACACAGGGGAACATTCAGTACTTC.

The chain recombines TRBV21-1 with TRBJ1-5; TRBD1 was called by the table and not checked on the DNA. TRBV21-1 is termed a pseudogene. The CDR3 is 15 amino acids. CDR3 nucleotide sequence: TGTGCCAGCAGCAGAAGGGGGCCATGGAATCAGCCCCAGCATTTT. It specifies CASSRRGPWNQPQHF.

The CDR3 is CASSLSAGGDTQYF. CDR3 nucleotides: TGTGCCAGCAGTTTATCCGCAGGGGGGGATACGCAGTATTTT. The chain recombines TRBV27 with TRBJ2-3; the D gene is possibly TRBD1 (7 bases). This CDR3 has 14 amino acids. The germline V and J ends were trimmed by 0 bases and 6 bases, with 10 bases remaining between them. The germline V gene encodes CDR1 MNHEY and CDR2 SMNVEV (reference sequence).

V is TRBV4-2 and J is TRBJ1-2; TRBD1 agrees at 9 bases. This CDR3 has 15 amino acids. CDR1 is LGHNA, CDR2 YNFKEQ, per germline. Trimming removed 1 base from V and 2 bases from J; junction bases left unmatched: 2. The CDR3 is CASSQGQGGNYGYTF. CDR3 coding DNA: TGTGCCAGCAGCCAAGGACAGGGGGGAAACTATGGCTACACCTTC.

The chain couples TRBV6-5 to TRBJ1-5, with 7 positions matching TRBD1. CDR3 size: 15 residues. Germline trimming cut 6 bases from V and 2 bases from J; bases unmatched to any gene: 7. Germline CDR1 MNHEY, CDR2 SVGAGI. CDR3 nucleotide sequence: TGTGCCAGCAGCAGTACAGGGGCCGGCAATCAGCCCCAGCATTTT. Its translation: CASSSTGAGNQPQHF.

This clone appeared a single time. The chain has TRBV2 and TRBJ2-3; D gene uncertain. CDR3 length: 12 amino acids. The V end lost 10 bases, the J end lost 2 bases, and 10 bases lay between the germline ends. Germline CDR1 SNHLY, CDR2 FYNNEI. CDR3 DNA sequence: TGTGCCACCAAGCGACTCACAGATACGCAGTATTTT. Translating gives CATKRLTDTQYF.

The chain uses TRBV6-5 and TRBJ1-1; 7 bases are shared with TRBD1. Trimming took 2 bases from V and 1 from J; bases not matched to a gene: 7. Germline V CDR1 and CDR2: MNHEY, SVGAGI. This CDR3 has 16 residues. The CDR3 reads CASSYGRGRGNTEAFF. CDR3 DNA: TGTGCCAGCAGTTACGGTAGGGGGCGTGGGAACACTGAAGCTTTCTTT.

The J gene is TRBJ2-3, the V gene TRBV27, with TRBD2 matching over 11 bases. The ends lost 3 bases at V and 5 bases at J; junction bases unmatched: 7. CDR3 length equals 16 residues. Germline V CDR1 and CDR2: MNHEY, SMNVEV (reference sequence). CDR3 sequence reads: CASSFTLAGGLDTQYF. The CDR3 DNA follows: TGTGCCAGCAGTTTCACCCTAGCGGGGGGTTTAGATACGCAGTATTTT.

J is TRBJ2-7 and V is TRBV3-1 (or the pseudogene TRBV3-2), with 10 bases lining up with TRBD2. CDR3 size: 13 residues. V dropped 4 bases and J dropped 3; count of bases not matched to a gene: 0. Per germline, CDR1 LGHDT and CDR2 YNNKEL (reference sequence). Written as DNA, the CDR3 is TGTGCCAGCAGCCTAGCGGGGGGCTACGAGCAGTACTTC. This codes for CASSLAGGYEQYF.

V is TRBV4-2 and J is TRBJ2-5, with 11 bases identical to TRBD2. CDR1 is LGHNA, CDR2 YNFKEQ, per germline. The CDR3 runs 15 residues. Germline trimming cut 1 base from V and 4 bases from J; bases unmatched to any gene: 2. The CDR3 sequence is CASSQGGTSGETQYF. The CDR3 nucleotides read TGTGCCAGCAGCCAAGGCGGGACTAGCGGAGAGACCCAGTACTTC.

This chain uses TRBV18 with TRBJ1-2; no definite D call. The CDR3 runs to 12 residues. V lost 10 bases to trimming and J lost 7 bases, with 16 bases between them. In germline, CDR1 is KGHSH, CDR2 LQKENI. The CDR3 DNA sequence: TGTGCCACCTTAACCGACGTTAGTGGCTACACCTTC. Translation: CATLTDVSGYTF. The whole variable domain, filled in from reference TRBV18 and TRBJ1-2, reads NAGVMQNPRHLVRRRGQEARLRCSPMKGHSHVYWYRQLPEEGLKFMVYLQKENIIDESGMPKERFSAEFPKEGPSILRIQQVVRGDSAAYFCATLTDVSGYTFGSGTRLTVV.

The chain has TRBV30 and TRBJ1-2; D is unresolved. Looked up from germline, CDR1 is GTSNPN and CDR2 is SVGIG (reference sequence). Trimming left V 2 bases short and J 1 base short, with 8 bases between. This CDR3 region has 13 residues. The DNA for the CDR3 is TGTGCCTGGAGTCTCGGGATTAACTATGGCTACACCTTC. This translates into CAWSLGINYGYTF.

This chain uses TRBV7-9 with TRBJ2-1; the D is unclear. CDR3 length: 12 amino acids. Germline V gene lookup returns CDR1 SEHNR and CDR2 FQNEAQ (reference sequence). The V and J ends lost 3 bases and 8 bases respectively, with 8 bases between them. The CDR3 DNA follows: TGTGCCAGCAGCTTGCAAGGGTATGAGCAGTTCTTC. It translates to CASSLQGYEQFF.

The chain carries TRBV5-1 and TRBJ2-3; the D gene is possibly TRBD1 (7 bases). Trimming shortened V by 3 bases and J by 3 bases, and 11 bases separated the two germline ends. Germline V gene sequence: CDR1 SGHRS, CDR2 YFSETQ. The CDR3 sequence is 14 residues long. The CDR3 loop reads CASSSPGGTDTQYF. CDR3 coding DNA: TGCGCCAGCAGCTCCCCAGGGGGGACAGATACGCAGTATTTT.

The chain is built from TRBV27 and TRBJ1-2, with D uncertain. The germline gives CDR1 MNHEY, CDR2 SMNVEV (reference sequence). V was trimmed by 2 bases and J by 2 bases, leaving 6 bases between them. The CDR3 is made up of 13 amino acids. In nucleotides, the CDR3 is TGTGCCAGCAGTTTAGTCGGCAACTATGGCTACACCTTC. It encodes CASSLVGNYGYTF.

The chain combines TRBV7-9 with TRBJ1-3; 11 bases are shared with TRBD1. The CDR3 has 15 amino acids. The trim removed 5 bases at V and 7 bases at J, leaving 7 bases unmatched. Per the germline V gene, CDR1 is SEHNR and CDR2 is FQNEAQ (reference sequence). DNA for the CDR3: TGTGCCAGCAGCCCGAGGACAGGGGGCATCAACACCATATATTTT. It translates to CASSPRTGGINTIYF.

V gene TRBV19 combines with J gene TRBJ2-5; D not resolved. CDR1 is LNHDA and CDR2 is SQIVND in the germline V gene (reference sequence). There are 14 residues in the CDR3. V shed 4 bases and J shed 0 bases, with 9 bases lying between them. CDR3 nucleotide sequence: TGTGCCAGTAGTAAGGCAGTGTACCAAGAGACCCAGTACTTC. Its translation: CASSKAVYQETQYF.

J is TRBJ1-6 and V is TRBV28, with D unresolved. Germline CDR1 MDHEN, CDR2 SYDVKM. The CDR3 contains 15 residues. V gave up 7 bases and J gave up 5 bases, with 15 bases separating them. CDR3 bases: TGTGCCAGCACCCCTATGTCAGCTGATAATTCACCCCTCCACTTT. Encoded protein: CASTPMSADNSPLHF. Using reference TRBV28 and TRBJ1-6 for the parts outside the CDR3, the full variable domain is DVKVTQSSRYLVKRTGEKVFLECVQDMDHENMFWYRQDPGLGLRLIYFSYDVKMKEKGDIPEGYSVSREKKERFSLILESASTNQTSMYLCASTPMSADNSPLHFGNGTRLTVT.

V and J are TRBV18 and TRBJ2-4, with 7 bases identical to TRBD1. V dropped 3 bases and J dropped 7; count of bases not matched to a gene: 12. The germline CDR1 and CDR2 sequences are KGHSH and LQKENI. CDR3 length equals 16 residues. Here the CDR3 reads CASSPVQSGGSNIQYF. CDR3 nucleotides: TGTGCCAGCTCACCCGTTCAATCAGGGGGATCGAACATTCAGTACTTC.